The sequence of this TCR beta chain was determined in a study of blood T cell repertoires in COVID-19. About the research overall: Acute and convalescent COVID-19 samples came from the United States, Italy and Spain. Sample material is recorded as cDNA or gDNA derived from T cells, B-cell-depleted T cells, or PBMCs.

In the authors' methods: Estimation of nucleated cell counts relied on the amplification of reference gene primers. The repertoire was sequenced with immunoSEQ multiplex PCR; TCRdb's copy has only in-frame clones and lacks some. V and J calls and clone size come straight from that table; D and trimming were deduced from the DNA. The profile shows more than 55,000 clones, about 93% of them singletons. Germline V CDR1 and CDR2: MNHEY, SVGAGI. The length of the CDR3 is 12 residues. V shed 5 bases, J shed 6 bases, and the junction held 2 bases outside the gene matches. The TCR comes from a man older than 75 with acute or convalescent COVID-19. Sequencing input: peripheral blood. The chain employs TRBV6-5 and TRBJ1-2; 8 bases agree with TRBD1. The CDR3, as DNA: TGTGCCAGCAGTAACAGGGGGGATGGCTACACCTTC. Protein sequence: CASSNRGDGYTF.